A single count supports the clone carrying this T cell receptor beta chain. The antigen remains undetermined. The germline CDR1 and CDR2 sequences are KGHSH and LQKENI. V shed 6 bases, J shed 0 bases, and the junction held 5 bases outside the gene matches. CDR3 length equals 16 residues. The source of the sample is a study of OX40 agonist ivuxolimab in advanced cancers. The repertoire was sequenced with immunoSEQ multiplex PCR; TCRdb's copy has only in-frame clones and lacks some. The sample carries 53,000 or so clones, around four fifths recorded once. Regarding the study as a whole: Mean expanded clone counts were higher in CD8+ than CD4+ T cells.

The material sequenced was CD4+ or CD8+ T cells sorted from blood, taken in a trial of the OX40 agonist ivuxolimab. The sequence was obtained from an adult with an advanced solid tumor such as melanoma, head and neck, liver or kidney cancer. The chain carries TRBV18 and TRBJ1-4; 9 bases agree with TRBD1. CDR3 amino acids: CASSPGQGTTNEKLFF. The CDR3 coding sequence is TGTGCCAGCTCTCCGGGACAGGGCACAACTAATGAAAAACTGTTTTTT. The full variable domain, in which reference TRBV18 and TRBJ1-4 provide the parts outside the CDR3, is NAGVMQNPRHLVRRRGQEARLRCSPMKGHSHVYWYRQLPEEGLKFMVYLQKENIIDESGMPKERFSAEFPKEGPSILRIQQVVRGDSAAYFCASSPGQGTTNEKLFFGSGTQLSVL.